Listed below are T cell receptor beta chains from one sample, sequenced in a study of Graves' ophthalmopathy and Graves' hyperthyroidism. TCRdb reanalysed the multiplex PCR reads using MiXCR and keeps one entry per CDR3 protein. The table includes about 640,000 distinct CDR3 sequences, about 41% detected once. Sequenced: peripheral blood. Receptors were obtained from an adult man with Graves' ophthalmopathy. Both conserved end residues are part of each CDR3. D genes are given only for firm matches. Some rows have no size entry. The others give once, few or many, or a class for an expanded clone.

clone_size: -
d_call: TRBD2
j_call: TRBJ2-5
v_call: TRBV7-2
cdr3_nt: TGTGCCAGCAGCGTTGAAATGGCGGGGGGTCTAAAGACCCAGTACTTC
cdr3_aa: CASSVEMAGGLKTQYF

clone_size: -
d_call: -
j_call: TRBJ2-5
v_call: TRBV7-3
cdr3_nt: TGTGCCAGCAGCTTAACGATCGACAAAGAGACCCAGTACTTC
cdr3_aa: CASSLTIDKETQYF

clone_size: many
d_call: TRBD1
j_call: TRBJ1-1
v_call: TRBV14
cdr3_nt: TGTGCCAGCAGCCCTTGGACAGGGGGCGAAGCTTTCTTT
cdr3_aa: CASSPWTGGEAFF

clone_size: many
d_call: -
j_call: TRBJ1-5
v_call: TRBV20-1
cdr3_nt: TGCAGTGCTCCCTCTAAATCCGTGGGGAGTGGGCCCCAGCATTTT
cdr3_aa: CSAPSKSVGSGPQHF

clone_size: -
d_call: -
j_call: TRBJ2-7
v_call: TRBV27
cdr3_nt: TGTGCCAGCAGTCCCGTCGGTAAGCCCTACGAGCAGTACTTC
cdr3_aa: CASSPVGKPYEQYF

clone_size: many
d_call: -
j_call: TRBJ1-5
v_call: TRBV10-3
cdr3_nt: TGTGCCAGCAGTGAATCCTCCAGGGGTAGCAATCAGCCCCAGCATTTT
cdr3_aa: CASSESSRGSNQPQHF

clone_size: many
d_call: -
j_call: TRBJ1-3
v_call: TRBV9
cdr3_nt: TGTGCCAGCAGTCCTACAGGGTTCTCTGGAAACACCATATATTTT
cdr3_aa: CASSPTGFSGNTIYF

clone_size: many
d_call: TRBD1
j_call: TRBJ1-4
v_call: TRBV10-3
cdr3_nt: TGTGCCAGCAGTTACGGACAGGCTAATGAAAAACTGTTTTTT
cdr3_aa: CASSYGQANEKLFF

clone_size: many
d_call: -
j_call: TRBJ2-7
v_call: TRBV7-3
cdr3_nt: TGTGCCAGCAGCCTAACTAGGAGCCACGAGCAGTACTTC
cdr3_aa: CASSLTRSHEQYF

clone_size: many
d_call: TRBD1
j_call: TRBJ1-1
v_call: TRBV19
cdr3_nt: TGTGCCAGTAGCTTTCTGACAGGGGGCGCGGGGGACGCTTTCTTT
cdr3_aa: CASSFLTGGAGDAFF

clone_size: -
d_call: TRBD2
j_call: TRBJ2-5
v_call: TRBV29-1
cdr3_nt: TGCAGCGTTGGACTAGCGGGGGGTGAGGAGACCCAGTACTTC
cdr3_aa: CSVGLAGGEETQYF

clone_size: many
d_call: TRBD1
j_call: TRBJ1-3
v_call: TRBV9
cdr3_nt: TGTGCCAGCAGCGTAGCGGGACAGGGGGCTGGAAACACCATATATTTT
cdr3_aa: CASSVAGQGAGNTIYF

clone_size: many
d_call: -
j_call: TRBJ2-7
v_call: TRBV12-3/TRBV12-4
cdr3_nt: TGTGCCAGCAGTTTAGCGGTACAAGTCTACGAGCAGTACTTC
cdr3_aa: CASSLAVQVYEQYF

clone_size: many
d_call: -
j_call: TRBJ1-4
v_call: TRBV24-1
cdr3_nt: TGTGCCACCAGTGATTCGAGTTCGTCTAATGAAAAACTGTTTTTT
cdr3_aa: CATSDSSSSNEKLFF

clone_size: -
d_call: TRBD1
j_call: TRBJ1-2
v_call: TRBV7-6
cdr3_nt: TGTGCCAGCAGCTTAAGCGGTACAGGGGGCGTATCAGACTATGGCTACACCTTC
cdr3_aa: CASSLSGTGGVSDYGYTF

clone_size: -
d_call: -
j_call: TRBJ2-7
v_call: TRBV20-1
cdr3_nt: TGCAGTGCCGCTTCGATGGAGATCTCCTACGAGCAGTACTTC
cdr3_aa: CSAASMEISYEQYF

clone_size: -
d_call: TRBD2
j_call: TRBJ2-7
v_call: TRBV6-6
cdr3_nt: TGTGCCAGCAGTTATAGCGGGACGGCCTACGAGCAGTACTTC
cdr3_aa: CASSYSGTAYEQYF

clone_size: -
d_call: TRBD1
j_call: TRBJ1-1
v_call: TRBV5-1
cdr3_nt: TGCACCAGCAGCTTCGGGACAGGGAACACTGAAGCTTTCTTT
cdr3_aa: CTSSFGTGNTEAFF

clone_size: few
d_call: TRBD1
j_call: TRBJ1-6
v_call: TRBV4-3
cdr3_nt: TGCGCCAGCAGCCGGGGTGAGACAGGACAGGGAAGGGGTTCACCCCTCCACTTT
cdr3_aa: CASSRGETGQGRGSPLHF

clone_size: many
d_call: -
j_call: TRBJ1-5
v_call: TRBV12-3/TRBV12-4
cdr3_nt: TGTGCCAGCAGACTGGGCCAGTATCAGCCCCAGCATTTT
cdr3_aa: CASRLGQYQPQHF

clone_size: -
d_call: TRBD1
j_call: TRBJ2-6
v_call: TRBV10-3
cdr3_nt: TGTGCCAGCAGTTTGAACAGGGGGCTTGGGGCCAACGTCCTGACTTTC
cdr3_aa: CASSLNRGLGANVLTF

clone_size: many
d_call: -
j_call: TRBJ2-5
v_call: TRBV5-8
cdr3_nt: TGTGCCAGCAGCTTGAGCGGATCACACCAAGAGACCCAGTACTTC
cdr3_aa: CASSLSGSHQETQYF

clone_size: -
d_call: -
j_call: TRBJ1-1
v_call: TRBV25-1
cdr3_nt: TGTGCTAGAGTAGGGGGAGGGGGGACTGAAGCTTTCTTT
cdr3_aa: CARVGGGGTEAFF

clone_size: many
d_call: -
j_call: TRBJ1-1
v_call: TRBV24-1
cdr3_nt: TGTGCCACCAGTGCAGGGATCAGGGATGAAGCTTTCTTT
cdr3_aa: CATSAGIRDEAFF

clone_size: many
d_call: TRBD1
j_call: TRBJ2-7
v_call: TRBV2
cdr3_nt: TGTGCCAGCAGTGACAGGGACAGCTCCTACGAGCAGTACTTC
cdr3_aa: CASSDRDSSYEQYF

clone_size: once
d_call: TRBD1
j_call: TRBJ1-2
v_call: TRBV15
cdr3_nt: TGTGCCACCAGCAGCTTAGCCGACAGGGATAACTATGGCTACACCTTC
cdr3_aa: CATSSLADRDNYGYTF

clone_size: few
d_call: TRBD1
j_call: TRBJ2-3
v_call: TRBV7-3
cdr3_nt: TGTGCCAGCAGCTGGGACAGGGGAAATACGCAGTATTTT
cdr3_aa: CASSWDRGNTQYF

clone_size: few
d_call: -
j_call: TRBJ2-7
v_call: TRBV9
cdr3_nt: TGTGCCAGCTCACCAGGAGACAGACCCTACGAGCAGTACTTC
cdr3_aa: CASSPGDRPYEQYF

clone_size: -
d_call: TRBD1
j_call: TRBJ1-1
v_call: TRBV29-1
cdr3_nt: TGCAGCTTCCGGGACAGGGTCACTGAAGCTTTCTTT
cdr3_aa: CSFRDRVTEAFF

clone_size: -
d_call: -
j_call: TRBJ1-1
v_call: TRBV25-1
cdr3_nt: TGTGCCAACAGGGTTGGAGCCACTGAAGCTTTCTTT
cdr3_aa: CANRVGATEAFF

clone_size: -
d_call: TRBD1
j_call: TRBJ1-2
v_call: TRBV11-2
cdr3_nt: TGTGCCAGCAGCCGATCAGGGGGGCGCATAGATGGCTACACCTTC
cdr3_aa: CASSRSGGRIDGYTF

clone_size: many
d_call: -
j_call: TRBJ1-2
v_call: TRBV10-2
cdr3_nt: TGCGCCAGCAGTGAGTCACGGCGCGACTATGGCTACACCTTC
cdr3_aa: CASSESRRDYGYTF

clone_size: -
d_call: TRBD1
j_call: TRBJ2-3
v_call: TRBV10-3
cdr3_nt: TGTGCCATCAGTGACGGGACAGGGGGCACAGATACGCAGTATTTT
cdr3_aa: CAISDGTGGTDTQYF

clone_size: once
d_call: -
j_call: TRBJ2-1
v_call: TRBV2
cdr3_nt: TGTGCCAGCTTCACCGATAACAATGAGCAGTTCTTC
cdr3_aa: CASFTDNNEQFF

clone_size: many
d_call: -
j_call: TRBJ2-5
v_call: TRBV7-2
cdr3_nt: TGTGCCAGCAGCCCCGGGGCAGGGGACCAAGAGACCCAGTACTTC
cdr3_aa: CASSPGAGDQETQYF

clone_size: many
d_call: -
j_call: TRBJ1-1
v_call: TRBV2
cdr3_nt: TGTGCCAGCAGTGAAGCCCTCAGGGGGAACACTGAAGCTTTCTTT
cdr3_aa: CASSEALRGNTEAFF

clone_size: -
d_call: -
j_call: TRBJ2-2
v_call: TRBV5-4
cdr3_nt: TGTGCCAGCAGCTGGAAGACCCCTAGATATGCCGGGAGGAACACCGGGGAGCTGTTTTTT
cdr3_aa: CASSWKTPRYAGRNTGELFF